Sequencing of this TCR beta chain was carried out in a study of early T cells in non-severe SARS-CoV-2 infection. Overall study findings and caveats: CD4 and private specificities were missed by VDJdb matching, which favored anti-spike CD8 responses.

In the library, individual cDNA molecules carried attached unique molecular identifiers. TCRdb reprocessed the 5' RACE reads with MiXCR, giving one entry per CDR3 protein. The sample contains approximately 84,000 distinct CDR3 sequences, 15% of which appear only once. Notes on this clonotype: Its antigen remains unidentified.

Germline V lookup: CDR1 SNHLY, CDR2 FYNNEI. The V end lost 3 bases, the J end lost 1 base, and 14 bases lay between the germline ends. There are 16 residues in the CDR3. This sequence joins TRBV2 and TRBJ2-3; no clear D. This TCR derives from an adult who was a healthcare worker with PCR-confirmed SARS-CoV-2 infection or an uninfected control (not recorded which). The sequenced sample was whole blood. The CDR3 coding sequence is TGTGCCAGCAGTGAGGGCTCACTACCCCGCACAGATACGCAGTATTTT. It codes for CASSEGSLPRTDTQYF.